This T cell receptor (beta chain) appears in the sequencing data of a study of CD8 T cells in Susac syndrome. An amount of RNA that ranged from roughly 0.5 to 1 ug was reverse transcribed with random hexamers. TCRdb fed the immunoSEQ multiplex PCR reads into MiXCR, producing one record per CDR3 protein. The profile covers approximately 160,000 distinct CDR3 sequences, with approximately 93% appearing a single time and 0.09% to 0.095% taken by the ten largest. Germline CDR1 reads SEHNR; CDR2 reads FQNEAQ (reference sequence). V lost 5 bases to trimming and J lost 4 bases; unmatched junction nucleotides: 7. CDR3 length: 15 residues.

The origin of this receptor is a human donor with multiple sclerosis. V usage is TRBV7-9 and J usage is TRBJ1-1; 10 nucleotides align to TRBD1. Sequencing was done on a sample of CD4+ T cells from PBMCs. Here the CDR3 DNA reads TGTGCCAGCAGCACCCGGGACAGGGGAGCCACTGAAGCTTTCTTT. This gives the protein CASSTRDRGATEAFF.